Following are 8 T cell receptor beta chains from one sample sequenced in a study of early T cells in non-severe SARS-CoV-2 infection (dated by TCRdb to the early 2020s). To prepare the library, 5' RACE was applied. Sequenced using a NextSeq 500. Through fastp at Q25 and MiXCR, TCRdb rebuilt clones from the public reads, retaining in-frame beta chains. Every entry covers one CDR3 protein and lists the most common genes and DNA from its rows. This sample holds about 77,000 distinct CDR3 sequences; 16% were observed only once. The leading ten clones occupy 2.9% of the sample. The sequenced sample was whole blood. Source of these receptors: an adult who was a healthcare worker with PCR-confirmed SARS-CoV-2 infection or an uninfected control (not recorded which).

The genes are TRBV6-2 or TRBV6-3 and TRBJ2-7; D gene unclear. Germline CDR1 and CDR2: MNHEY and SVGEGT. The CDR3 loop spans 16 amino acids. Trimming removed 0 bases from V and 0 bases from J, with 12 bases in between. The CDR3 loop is CASSYSIGRNSYEQYF. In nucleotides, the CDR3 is TGTGCCAGCAGTTACTCGATAGGTAGGAACTCCTACGAGCAGTACTTC.

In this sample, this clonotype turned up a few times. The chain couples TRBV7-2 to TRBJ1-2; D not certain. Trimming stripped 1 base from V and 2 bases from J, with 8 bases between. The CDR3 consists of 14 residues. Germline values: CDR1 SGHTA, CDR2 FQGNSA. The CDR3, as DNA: TGTGCCAGCAGCTTAGGACCGTTGAACTATGGCTACACCTTC. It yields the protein CASSLGPLNYGYTF.

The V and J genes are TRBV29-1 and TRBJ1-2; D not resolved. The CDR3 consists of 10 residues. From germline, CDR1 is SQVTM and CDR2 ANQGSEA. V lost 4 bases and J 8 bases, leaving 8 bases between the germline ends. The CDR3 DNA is TGCAGCGTTGCGCGGGAAGGCTACACCTTC. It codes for CSVAREGYTF.

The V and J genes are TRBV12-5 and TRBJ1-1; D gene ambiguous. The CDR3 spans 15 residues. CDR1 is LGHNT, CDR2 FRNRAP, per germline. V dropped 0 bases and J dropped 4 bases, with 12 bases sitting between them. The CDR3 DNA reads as TGTGCTAGTGGTTTGGTGATATCCGGGCCCACTGAAGCTTTCTTT. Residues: CASGLVISGPTEAFF.

The CDR3 spells CAISVAENDQPQHF. CDR3 sequence (DNA): TGTGCCATCAGTGTTGCGGAAAATGATCAGCCCCAGCATTTT. V is TRBV10-3 and J is TRBJ1-5; the D is unclear. The CDR3 runs to 14 residues. Germline V gene sequence: CDR1 ENHRY, CDR2 SYGVKD. V shed 4 bases and J shed 5 bases, with 12 bases lying between them.

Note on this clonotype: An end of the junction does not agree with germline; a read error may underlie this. The CDR3 spells CASSLSSYSEQFF. As DNA, the CDR3 is TGTGCCAGCAGCTTGTCCAGTTACAGTGAGCAGTTCTTC. The chain uses TRBV7-3 and TRBJ2-1; D not resolved. CDR1 and CDR2 (germline): SGHTA, FQGTGA. This CDR3 is built from 13 residues.

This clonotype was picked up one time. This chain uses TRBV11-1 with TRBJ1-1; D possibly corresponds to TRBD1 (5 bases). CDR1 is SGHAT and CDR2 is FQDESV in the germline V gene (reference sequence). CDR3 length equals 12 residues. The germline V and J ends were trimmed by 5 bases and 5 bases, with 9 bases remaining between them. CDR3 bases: TGTGCCAGCAGCCCCTGGGGGACTGAAGCTTTCTTT. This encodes CASSPWGTEAFF.

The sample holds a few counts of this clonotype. The CDR3 DNA is TGTGCCAGCAGTTTGCCCCGGACAGGGGAAAATTCACCCCTCCACTTT. This gives the protein CASSLPRTGENSPLHF. The rearrangement uses TRBV27 and TRBJ1-6; the match to TRBD1 covers 9 bases. This CDR3 is built from 16 residues. Germline V gene sequence: CDR1 MNHEY, CDR2 SMNVEV (reference sequence). V lost 3 bases and J lost 7; bases outside the gene matches: 7.